The 26 T cell receptor beta chains below were found in one sample sequenced in a study of neoadjuvant anti-PD-1 for oral cavity cancer. Sequenced by immunoSEQ multiplex PCR; TCRdb stores in-frame clones only, minus some. The data contain under 25,000 clones, 25% to 35% of them singletons. Noted time point: after neoadjuvant nivolumab, at surgical resection. This specimen was tumor tissue, taken after nivolumab (anti-PD-1) treatment. These TCRs come from a person aged 40-85 years with oral cavity squamous cell carcinoma.

This clone was seen more than once but under ten times. This CDR3 is also generated by other DNA sequences in the sample. Written as DNA, the CDR3 is TGTGCCAGCAGCGTAGATGGGGCTGGCCAGCCCCAGCATTTT. Translating gives CASSVDGAGQPQHF. This chain joins TRBV9 and TRBJ1-5, with D possibly TRBD1 on 5 matching bases. Germline V gene lookup returns CDR1 SGDLS and CDR2 YYNGEE. The CDR3 length is 14 residues. V lost 0 bases and J 7 bases, leaving 11 bases between the germline ends.

This clone was seen more than once but under ten times. The chain joins TRBV4-1 to TRBJ2-7; tentatively, D is TRBD1 or TRBD2 (5 bases each). Trimming took off 4 bases at V and 3 bases at J, with 19 bases between the two ends. Germline V gene lookup returns CDR1 MGHRA and CDR2 YSYEKL. There are 16 residues in the CDR3. The CDR3 coding sequence is TGCGCCAGCAGCCGGGAACCGGGACCTACTATCTACGAGCAGTACTTC. This encodes CASSREPGPTIYEQYF.

The CDR3 is CASSLNRATNGEQYF. The DNA of the CDR3 is TGTGCCAGCAGCTTAAACCGGGCCACAAATGGCGAGCAGTACTTC. The gene calls are TRBV11-2 and TRBJ2-7; D call uncertain. The CDR3 is made up of 15 amino acids. Trimming removed 2 bases at V and 6 bases at J, with 17 bases between. Germline V gives CDR1 SGHAT, CDR2 FQNNGV.

This clone was seen repeatedly, ten times or more. The chain uses TRBV7-2 and TRBJ2-2; D may correspond to TRBD1 or TRBD2 (5 bases each). Trimming pared 0 bases from V and 6 bases from J, leaving 5 bases between. Looked up from germline, CDR1 is SGHTA and CDR2 is FQGNSA. CDR3 size: 13 residues. CDR3 residues: CASSLAGAGELFF. CDR3 in DNA: TGTGCCAGCAGCTTAGCGGGGGCCGGGGAGCTGTTTTTT.

This chain connects TRBV9 to TRBJ2-3; D tentatively fits TRBD1 or TRBD2 (6 bases each). CDR1 is SGDLS, CDR2 YYNGEE, per germline. Trimming shortened V by 3 bases and J by 2 bases, and 10 bases separated the two germline ends. The CDR3 covers 14 residues. CDR3 protein: CASSAPGATDTQYF. In DNA, the CDR3 is TGTGCCAGCAGCGCCCCGGGGGCCACAGATACGCAGTATTTT.

The table lists this clone with a few counts. This chain joins TRBV7-8 and TRBJ1-2; D may be TRBD1 (5 bases). Germline V gene lookup returns CDR1 SGHVS and CDR2 FQNEAQ. The length of the CDR3 is 17 residues. Between the trimmed V and J ends, which lost 1 base and 0 bases, there was a span of 15 bases. CDR3 in amino acids: CASSLESGRAANYGYTF. The CDR3 DNA reads as TGTGCCAGCAGCTTAGAGTCTGGCAGGGCAGCTAACTATGGCTACACCTTC.

The rearrangement links TRBV7-2 to TRBJ2-3; possible D gene TRBD1, 6 bases. CDR1 is SGHTA and CDR2 is FQGNSA in the germline V gene. This CDR3 contains 14 residues. V was pared by 1 base and J by 6 bases, with 11 bases between. For the CDR3, the DNA is TGTGCCAGCAGCTTAGACGGGACACTTGATACGCAGTATTTT. This translates into CASSLDGTLDTQYF.

This chain connects TRBV6-5 to TRBJ2-3; D is unresolved. Germline-derived CDR1 and CDR2 are MNHEY and SVGAGI. The CDR3 has 16 residues. The V end was cut by 0 bases, the J end by 0 bases, with 10 bases between. For the CDR3, the DNA is TGTGCCAGCAGTTACTCGATGGGTGTGAGCACAGATACGCAGTATTTT. Translating it yields CASSYSMGVSTDTQYF.

The rearrangement uses TRBV20-1 and TRBJ2-3; D not certain. V lost 3 bases to trimming and J lost 4 bases, with 5 bases between them. Germline V CDR1 and CDR2: DFQATT, SNEGSKA (reference sequence). This CDR3 is 11 amino acids long. CDR3 coding DNA: TGCAGTGCTAGTGGTCCAGATACGCAGTATTTT. Translated, it gives CSASGPDTQYF.

This sequence joins TRBV18 and TRBJ1-2; a possible D gene is TRBD1 (5 bases). Trimming removed 2 bases at V and 3 bases at J, with 13 bases between. Germline V CDR1 and CDR2: KGHSH, LQKENI. This CDR3 region has 15 residues. CDR3 sequence reads: CASSPISGDDYGYTF. The CDR3 bases are TGTGCCAGCTCACCAATTTCGGGGGACGACTATGGCTACACCTTC.

This clone was seen more than once but under ten times. This chain joins TRBV7-9 and TRBJ1-1; D is undetermined. The V gene lost 3 bases and the J gene lost 2 bases, with 7 bases spanning the gap. Germline assignment: CDR1 SEHNR and CDR2 FQNEAQ (reference sequence). This CDR3 is built from 13 residues. The CDR3 region has the DNA TGTGCCAGCAGCTTGGGAATAAACACTGAAGCTTTCTTT. It encodes CASSLGINTEAFF.

The chain combines TRBV7-8 with TRBJ2-7; 8 bases match TRBD2. From germline, CDR1 is SGHVS and CDR2 FQNEAQ. This CDR3 is built from 17 residues. The J segment lost 3 bases and the V segment lost 4 bases, leaving 14 bases of the junction unmatched. The CDR3 nucleotides read TGTGCCAGCAGCTCGCTCGAAACTACGGGACTAGGCTACGAGCAGTACTTC. This encodes CASSSLETTGLGYEQYF.

This chain connects TRBV2 to TRBJ1-4; D is uncertain. CDR3 length: 15 amino acids. Germline V lookup: CDR1 SNHLY, CDR2 FYNNEI. The V end was cut by 4 bases, the J end by 6 bases, with 15 bases between. CDR3 sequence: CASSGYGYQDEKLFF. The CDR3 DNA sequence: TGTGCCAGCAGTGGCTACGGGTACCAAGATGAAAAACTGTTTTTT.

V is TRBV2 and J is TRBJ2-2; 9 bases align to TRBD1. The CDR3 contains 14 residues. V was clipped by 7 bases and J by 3 bases; unmatched bases: 3. Germline V CDR1 and CDR2: SNHLY, FYNNEI. The DNA for the CDR3 is TGTGCCAGCATGCGGACAGGGGACACCGGGGAGCTGTTTTTT. This gives the protein CASMRTGDTGELFF.

This clone was seen once. V gene TRBV4-1 combines with J gene TRBJ2-7, with TRBD1 matching over 10 bases. This CDR3 is 15 amino acids long. Germline assignment: CDR1 MGHRA and CDR2 YSYEKL. V was pared by 3 bases and J by 2 bases, with 4 bases of the junction left unmatched. DNA of the CDR3: TGCGCCAGCAGCCAGGGACAGGGGAGGACCTACGAGCAGTACTTC. It codes for CASSQGQGRTYEQYF.

The chain couples TRBV6-6 to TRBJ1-1; D might be TRBD1 (5 bases). This CDR3 is 11 amino acids long. Trimming took 6 bases from V and 9 from J, leaving 11 bases between them. The germline gives CDR1 MNHNY, CDR2 SVGAGI (reference sequence). This CDR3 reads CASSIGQQAFF. The CDR3 DNA reads TGTGCCAGCAGCATTGGACAACAAGCTTTCTTT.

In its sample, this clone was seen a few times. The identical CDR3 is also encoded by other nucleotide sequences in the sample. The gene calls are TRBV5-1 and TRBJ2-1; possibly TRBD1 for D (5 bases). The CDR3 contains 13 residues. The germline CDR1 and CDR2 sequences are SGHRS and YFSETQ. The germline V and J ends were trimmed by 4 bases and 5 bases, with 10 bases remaining between them. The CDR3 sequence: CASSPSGNNEQFF. CDR3 nucleotide sequence: TGCGCCAGCAGCCCATCAGGGAACAATGAGCAGTTCTTC.

This clone was seen at least ten times. The chain couples TRBV6-6 to TRBJ1-1; TRBD1 might be the D (5 bases). This CDR3 contains 15 residues. Germline V gives CDR1 MNHNY, CDR2 SVGAGI (reference sequence). Trimming removed 5 bases at V and 0 bases at J, with 13 bases between. The CDR3 DNA reads TGTGCCAGCAGTAATACACTCAGGGTGAACACTGAAGCTTTCTTT. Translated, it gives CASSNTLRVNTEAFF.

The chain carries TRBV18 and TRBJ1-4, with D maybe TRBD1 (6 bases). Between the trimmed V and J ends, which lost 4 bases and 2 bases, there was a span of 11 bases. Per germline, CDR1 KGHSH and CDR2 LQKENI. This CDR3 comprises 15 residues. CDR3: CASSRQAPTNEKLFF. The CDR3 coding sequence is TGTGCCAGCTCACGACAGGCGCCGACTAATGAAAAACTGTTTTTT. The complete variable domain, with remaining parts taken from reference TRBV18 and TRBJ1-4, reads NAGVMQNPRHLVRRRGQEARLRCSPMKGHSHVYWYRQLPEEGLKFMVYLQKENIIDESGMPKERFSAEFPKEGPSILRIQQVVRGDSAAYFCASSRQAPTNEKLFFGSGTQLSVL.

V is TRBV7-9 and J is TRBJ2-1; 11 nucleotides line up with TRBD2. J was trimmed by 8 bases and V by 5 bases; bases with no gene match: 11. Germline V lookup: CDR1 SEHNR, CDR2 FQNEAQ (reference sequence). This CDR3 comprises 16 residues. CDR3 in DNA: TGTGCCAGCAGCCTTGGTGGTAGCGGGGGGGCACATGAGCAGTTCTTC. This sequence encodes CASSLGGSGGAHEQFF.

This clone was counted a few times. The gene calls are TRBV5-1 and TRBJ2-7; 8 bases line up with TRBD1. This CDR3 is 16 amino acids long. V shed 4 bases and J 4 bases; nucleotides not matched to a gene: 13. Germline loops: CDR1 SGHRS, CDR2 YFSETQ. CDR3 bases: TGCGCCAGCAGCCGAACAGGCCGGACAGGGTGGTACGAGCAGTACTTC. Residues: CASSRTGRTGWYEQYF. The full variable domain, in which reference TRBV5-1 and TRBJ2-7 provide the parts outside the CDR3, is KAGVTQTPRYLIKTRGQQVTLSCSPISGHRSVSWYQQTPGQGLQFLFEYFSETQRNKGNFPGRFSGRQFSNSRSEMNVSTLELGDSALYLCASSRTGRTGWYEQYFGPGTRLTVT.

The sample holds many counts of this clone. The V call is TRBV29-1, the J call TRBJ2-5; D possibly corresponds to TRBD1 (5 bases). The germline CDR1 and CDR2 sequences are SQVTM and ANQGSEA. The V end was cut by 5 bases, the J end by 5 bases, with 6 bases between. This CDR3 spans 10 amino acids. The CDR3: CSVYRETQYF. The CDR3 DNA reads as TGCAGCGTTTACAGGGAGACCCAGTACTTC.

The rearrangement links TRBV19 to TRBJ1-3, with D uncertain. The CDR3 has 14 amino acids. The V gene lost 5 bases and the J gene lost 3 bases, with 11 bases spanning the gap. Germline-derived CDR1 and CDR2 are LNHDA and SQIVND (reference sequence). CDR3 protein: CASSSWGDGNTIYF. In nucleotides, the CDR3 is TGTGCCAGTAGTTCGTGGGGAGATGGAAACACCATATATTTT.

J is TRBJ1-6 and V is TRBV6-6; D possibly corresponds to TRBD1 (6 bases). The length of the CDR3 is 16 residues. V gave up 6 bases and J gave up 7 bases, with 19 bases separating them. CDR1 and CDR2 (germline): MNHNY, SVGAGI (reference sequence). CDR3 DNA: TGTGCCAGCAGCCATGACGGACAGCCGGGAAATTCACCCCTCCACTTT. This codes for CASSHDGQPGNSPLHF.

V is TRBV7-9 and J is TRBJ1-2; 10 bases agree with TRBD1. This CDR3 has 14 amino acids. Unmatched junction bases numbered 5, after V lost 6 bases and J lost 4 bases. Germline V gives CDR1 SEHNR, CDR2 FQNEAQ (reference sequence). CDR3 in DNA: TGTGCCAGCAGTCCCGGGGACAGGGGCTATGGCTACACCTTC. Residues: CASSPGDRGYGYTF.

The V call is TRBV29-1, the J call TRBJ1-5; D possibly corresponds to TRBD1 (5 bases). The CDR3 runs to 14 residues. CDR1 and CDR2 (germline): SQVTM, ANQGSEA. V dropped 5 bases and J dropped 5 bases, with 16 bases sitting between them. The DNA of the CDR3 is TGCAGCGTTTCCGGGGGAGGGGAGGATCAGCCCCAGCATTTT. Translating it yields CSVSGGGEDQPQHF.